Listed here is a single TCR beta chain. This sample is drawn from a study of blood T cell repertoires in COVID-19. Clones were sequenced by immunoSEQ multiplex PCR, and TCRdb holds only the in-frame ones, with some missing. The sample has some 150,000 clones; approximately 86% are singletons. Trimming at V came to 1 base and at J to 5 bases, leaving 4 bases not matched to a gene. Germline V gene sequence: CDR1 SGHNT, CDR2 YYREEE (reference sequence). The CDR3 is 14 residues long. This chain links TRBV5-4 with TRBJ2-7; TRBD1 matches at 9 bases. This sequence originates from a woman aged 60-75 years with acute or convalescent COVID-19. Sequencing was carried out using peripheral blood. The CDR3 coding sequence is TGTGCCAGCAGCTTGCAACAGGGGGCCCACGAGCAGTACTTC. Residues: CASSLQQGAHEQYF.